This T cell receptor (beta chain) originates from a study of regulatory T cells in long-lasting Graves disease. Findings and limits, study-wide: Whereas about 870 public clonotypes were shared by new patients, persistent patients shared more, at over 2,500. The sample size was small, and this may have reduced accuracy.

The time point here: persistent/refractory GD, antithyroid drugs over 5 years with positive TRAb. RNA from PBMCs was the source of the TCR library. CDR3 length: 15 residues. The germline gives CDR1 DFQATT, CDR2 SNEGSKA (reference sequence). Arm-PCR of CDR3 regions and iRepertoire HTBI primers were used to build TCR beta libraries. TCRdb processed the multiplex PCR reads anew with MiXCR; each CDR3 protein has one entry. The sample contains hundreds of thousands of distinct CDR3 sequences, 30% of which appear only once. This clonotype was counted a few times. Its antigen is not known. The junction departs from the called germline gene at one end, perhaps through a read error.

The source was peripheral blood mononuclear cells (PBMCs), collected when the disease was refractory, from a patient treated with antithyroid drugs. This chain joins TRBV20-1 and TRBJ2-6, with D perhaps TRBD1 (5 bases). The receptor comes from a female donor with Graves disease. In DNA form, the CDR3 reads TGCAGTGTTGACAGTCATCCCTCTGGGACCAACGTCCTGACTTTC. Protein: CSVDSHPSGTNVLTF.